The 10 T cell receptor beta chains presented below share a single source sample, sequenced in a study of cytomegalovirus exposure and HLA in healthy donors. Use of 60 Vbeta and 13 Jbeta primers characterized the PCR. TCRdb keeps only in-frame clones here, not all; method: immunoSEQ multiplex PCR. The sample includes 80,000 or so clones, over 70% of them seen just once. Sample: PBMCs. All receptors come from a man aged 25-40 years in good health and CMV-seropositive.

CDR3 nucleotides: TGTGCCAGTAGTATCGGTGCGGGTCCCTACAATGAGCAGTTCTTC. This sequence encodes CASSIGAGPYNEQFF. V usage is TRBV19 and J usage is TRBJ2-1; the D gene is possibly TRBD2 (5 bases). V was trimmed by 3 bases and J by 2 bases, leaving 11 bases between them. The CDR3 contains 15 residues. The germline V gene has CDR1 LNHDA and CDR2 SQIVND (reference sequence).

The chain employs TRBV5-6 and TRBJ1-1, with 7 bases matching TRBD1. The germline V gene encodes CDR1 SGHDT and CDR2 YYEEEE. CDR3 size: 18 residues. J was trimmed by 3 bases and V by 3 bases; bases with no gene match: 17. The CDR3 DNA follows: TGTGCCAGCAGCTCGGATCTTATAGTGGACAGGTCGCACACTGAAGCTTTCTTT. Amino acids: CASSSDLIVDRSHTEAFF.

V is TRBV5-4 and J is TRBJ1-1, with 7 bases identical to TRBD1. Germline values: CDR1 SGHNT, CDR2 YYREEE (reference sequence). Trimming cost V 3 bases and J 1 base; bases outside gene matches: 9. The CDR3 has 16 amino acids. The CDR3 sequence: CASSSIRTGGNTEAFF. CDR3 nucleotides: TGTGCCAGCAGCTCGATTAGGACAGGTGGGAACACTGAAGCTTTCTTT.

The chain joins TRBV18 to TRBJ2-2, with 7 bases aligning to TRBD1. CDR3 length: 15 amino acids. Trimming at V came to 3 bases and at J to 4 bases, leaving 5 bases not matched to a gene. Germline CDR1 is KGHSH and CDR2 is LQKENI. DNA for the CDR3: TGTGCCAGCTCACCTTTCTCAGGGGGCACCGGGGAGCTGTTTTTT. This codes for CASSPFSGGTGELFF. The whole variable domain, filled in from reference TRBV18 and TRBJ2-2, reads NAGVMQNPRHLVRRRGQEARLRCSPMKGHSHVYWYRQLPEEGLKFMVYLQKENIIDESGMPKERFSAEFPKEGPSILRIQQVVRGDSAAYFCASSPFSGGTGELFFGEGSRLTVL.

CDR3 protein: CASSVGLASYNEQFF. For the CDR3, the DNA is TGTGCCAGCAGCGTAGGACTAGCGTCCTACAATGAGCAGTTCTTC. V and J are TRBV9 and TRBJ2-1, with 8 bases lining up with TRBD2. Germline V gives CDR1 SGDLS, CDR2 YYNGEE. The CDR3 has 15 residues. The junction had 0 bases not matched to a gene; V was cut back by 0 bases and J by 1 base. Full variable domain (outside the CDR3, taken from reference TRBV9 and TRBJ2-1): DSGVTQTPKHLITATGQRVTLRCSPRSGDLSVYWYQQSLDQGLQFLIQYYNGEERAKGNILERFSAQQFPDLHSELNLSSLELGDSALYFCASSVGLASYNEQFFGPGTRLTVL.

The J gene is TRBJ2-1, the V gene TRBV6-6, with a weak D call TRBD2 (6 bases). This CDR3 is built from 13 residues. Trimming shortened V by 3 bases and J by 9 bases, and 12 bases separated the two germline ends. Germline lookup yields CDR1 MNHNY and CDR2 SVGAGI (reference sequence). The DNA of the CDR3 is TGTGCCAGCAGTTATGCGGGGATCAGTGAGCAGTTCTTC. This gives the protein CASSYAGISEQFF.

The CDR3 region is CASLGEGRDEQFF. The CDR3 nucleotides are TGTGCCAGCCTAGGCGAGGGAAGGGATGAGCAGTTCTTC. The chain has TRBV18 and TRBJ2-1, with D possibly matching TRBD2 (5 bases). V lost 8 bases, J lost 8 bases, and 16 bases lay in between. Germline V gives CDR1 KGHSH, CDR2 LQKENI. The CDR3 runs to 13 residues.

V is TRBV4-2 and J is TRBJ2-1; TRBD2 matches 9 bases. CDR3 length equals 15 residues. Germline V CDR1 and CDR2: LGHNA, YNFKEQ. J gave up 4 bases and V 3 bases, and 4 bases lay outside the gene matches. This CDR3 reads CASSQEAGGYNEQFF. CDR3 DNA sequence: TGTGCCAGCAGCCAGGAAGCGGGGGGATACAATGAGCAGTTCTTC.

V is TRBV5-4 and J is TRBJ1-3, with 7 bases identical to TRBD1. Germline CDR1 reads SGHNT; CDR2 reads YYREEE (reference sequence). With V trimmed by 4 bases and J by 2 bases, 6 bases remained unmatched. The CDR3 is 15 residues long. The CDR3 sequence is CASSLGQATGNTIYF. Written as DNA, the CDR3 is TGTGCCAGCAGCCTCGGACAGGCGACTGGAAACACCATATATTTT.

This clone appeared once. The rearrangement joins TRBV30 to TRBJ2-2; D is unclear. The V gene's germline CDR1 is GTSNPN and CDR2 SVGIG (reference sequence). Trimming cost V 3 bases and J 2 bases, with 7 bases left between them. This CDR3 contains 13 residues. CDR3 loop: CAWRYSNTGELFF. The CDR3 DNA reads TGTGCCTGGAGATACAGCAACACCGGGGAGCTGTTTTTT.